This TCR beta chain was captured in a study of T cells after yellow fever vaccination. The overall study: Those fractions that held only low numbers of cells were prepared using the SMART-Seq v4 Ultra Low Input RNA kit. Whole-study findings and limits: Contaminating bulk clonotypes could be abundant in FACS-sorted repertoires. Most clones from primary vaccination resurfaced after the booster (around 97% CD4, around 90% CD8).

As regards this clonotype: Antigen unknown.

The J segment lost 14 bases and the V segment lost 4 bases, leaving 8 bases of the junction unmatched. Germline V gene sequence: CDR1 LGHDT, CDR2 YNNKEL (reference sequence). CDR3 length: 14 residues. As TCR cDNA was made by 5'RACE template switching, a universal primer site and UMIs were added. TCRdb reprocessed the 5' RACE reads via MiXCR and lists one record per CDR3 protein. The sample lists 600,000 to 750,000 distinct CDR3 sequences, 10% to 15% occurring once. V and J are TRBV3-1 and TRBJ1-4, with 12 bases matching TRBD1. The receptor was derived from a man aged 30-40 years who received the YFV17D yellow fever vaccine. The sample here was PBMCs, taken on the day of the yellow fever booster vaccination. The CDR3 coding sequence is TGTGCCAGCAGCCCTCAGGGACAGGGGGCGGTTCTGTTTTTT. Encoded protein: CASSPQGQGAVLFF.